Listed below are T cell receptor beta chains from one sample, sequenced in a study of Graves' ophthalmopathy and Graves' hyperthyroidism. TCRdb ran MiXCR on the multiplex PCR reads and lists one entry per CDR3 protein. The data hold fewer than 250,000 distinct CDR3 sequences, with over 25% observed a single time. Specimen: peripheral blood. These receptors originate from a man aged 50-60 years with Graves' ophthalmopathy. The CDR3 runs from the conserved cysteine through the conserved F or W. D genes are given only for firm matches. Part of the rows lack a size; the others show once, few, many or a class for expanded clones.

J: TRBJ1-2
size: NA
D: TRBD1
V: TRBV12-3/TRBV12-4
DNA: TGTGCCAGCAGTCGGACAGGGGCGATCTATGGCTACACCTTC
CDR3: CASSRTGAIYGYTF

J: TRBJ1-6
size: many
D: NA
V: TRBV6-5
DNA: TGTGCCAGCAGTCGATCAAACGTGGGTTCACCCCTCCACTTT
CDR3: CASSRSNVGSPLHF

J: TRBJ2-7
size: many
D: NA
V: TRBV7-9
DNA: TGTGCCAGCAGCTTAGCCCGGCACCGGGACACGACCTACGAGCAGTACTTC
CDR3: CASSLARHRDTTYEQYF

J: TRBJ2-5
size: many
D: TRBD2
V: TRBV6-1
DNA: TGTGCCAGCAGTGAAAAGGGTTGGGCTAGCGGGAGGGCCGGGGAGACCCAGTACTTC
CDR3: CASSEKGWASGRAGETQYF

J: TRBJ1-1
size: many
D: NA
V: TRBV25-1
DNA: TGTGCCAGCAGTAACTTGCCGGGCGGGGGTCTTGGGGCTTTCTTT
CDR3: CASSNLPGGGLGAFF

J: TRBJ1-1
size: NA
D: NA
V: TRBV6-1
DNA: TGTGCCAGCGCAGAGGGGCCCTTTCGACCTTTCTTT
CDR3: CASAEGPFRPFF

J: TRBJ1-2
size: NA
D: NA
V: TRBV28
DNA: TGTGCCAGCAATCCCCGGGCCGGGCTTTGGGGCTACACCTTC
CDR3: CASNPRAGLWGYTF

J: TRBJ2-7
size: NA
D: NA
V: TRBV11-2
DNA: TGTGCCAGCAGCTCGGCGCTGGCGGGAGAGCAGTACTTC
CDR3: CASSSALAGEQYF

J: TRBJ2-5
size: many
D: TRBD2
V: TRBV11-1
DNA: TGTGCCAGCAGCGGCACCGGGACTAGCGGGAGGAACCAAGAGACCCAGTACTTC
CDR3: CASSGTGTSGRNQETQYF

J: TRBJ1-5
size: many
D: NA
V: TRBV6-2/TRBV6-3
DNA: TGTGCCAGCAATCTACAGGGCCATCAGCCCCAGCATTTT
CDR3: CASNLQGHQPQHF

J: TRBJ2-7
size: NA
D: TRBD2
V: TRBV6-1
DNA: TGTGCCAGCAGTAAGGCGGGACTAGCGGGAGTAAGGAACGGCTACGAGCAGTACTTC
CDR3: CASSKAGLAGVRNGYEQYF

J: TRBJ1-5
size: many
D: TRBD1
V: TRBV12-3/TRBV12-4
DNA: TGTGCCAGCAGAGAAACAGGGGGTGAATATAGCAATCAGCCCCAGCATTTT
CDR3: CASRETGGEYSNQPQHF

J: TRBJ2-7
size: many
D: TRBD1
V: TRBV6-1
DNA: TGTGCCAGCAAGCTAGTGTCAGGGGGCTACGAGCAGTACTTC
CDR3: CASKLVSGGYEQYF

J: TRBJ2-2
size: many
D: TRBD2
V: TRBV10-3
DNA: TGTGCCATCAGTCTTAGCGGGACTCAAACCGGGGAGCTGTTTTTT
CDR3: CAISLSGTQTGELFF

J: TRBJ2-5
size: many
D: NA
V: TRBV7-6
DNA: TGTGCCAGCAGCCCAGTAACAGGGCTTCAAGAGACCCAGTACTTC
CDR3: CASSPVTGLQETQYF

J: TRBJ1-1
size: few
D: NA
V: TRBV20-1
DNA: TGCAGTGCTAGAGAACAAGGGAACACTGAAGCTTTCTTT
CDR3: CSAREQGNTEAFF

J: TRBJ2-7
size: few
D: TRBD1
V: TRBV4-2
DNA: TGTGCCAGCAGCCAAGGAATGGGGGGCGGGACAGGGTTCTACGAGCAGTACTTC
CDR3: CASSQGMGGGTGFYEQYF

J: TRBJ2-5
size: NA
D: TRBD2
V: TRBV4-1
DNA: TGCGCCAGCAGTCAAGTGGGAGGGCTAGAGACCCAGTACTTC
CDR3: CASSQVGGLETQYF

J: TRBJ2-2
size: many
D: NA
V: TRBV28
DNA: TGTGCCAGCAGTTTCGCGCTTCTTAACACCGGGGAGCTGTTTTTT
CDR3: CASSFALLNTGELFF

J: TRBJ2-2
size: many
D: NA
V: TRBV12-3/TRBV12-4
DNA: TGTGCCAGCAGTTTTAGTGCCGGTAACACCGGGGAGCTGTTTTTT
CDR3: CASSFSAGNTGELFF

J: TRBJ1-6
size: many
D: TRBD1
V: TRBV12-3/TRBV12-4
DNA: TGTGCCAGCAGATGGGACAGCCCAAGCTCCTATAATTCACCCCTCCACTTT
CDR3: CASRWDSPSSYNSPLHF

J: TRBJ2-2
size: many
D: NA
V: TRBV19
DNA: TGTGCCAGTAGTCCCCCATTAGCCAATAGACGACTAGGGTCCAACACCGGGGAGCTGTTTTTT
CDR3: CASSPPLANRRLGSNTGELFF

J: TRBJ1-5
size: many
D: TRBD1
V: TRBV2
DNA: TGTGCCGGCAGTCCCCCGGGACAGGGATCCTTGCCCCAGCATTTT
CDR3: CAGSPPGQGSLPQHF

J: TRBJ2-3
size: NA
D: TRBD1
V: TRBV30
DNA: TGTGCCTGGAGAGCCGGGACAGGGGGAACAGATACGCAGTATTTT
CDR3: CAWRAGTGGTDTQYF

J: TRBJ2-7
size: many
D: NA
V: TRBV4-3
DNA: TGCGCCAGCAGCCAAGATGGCCGGGACAACTCCTACGAGCAGTACTTC
CDR3: CASSQDGRDNSYEQYF

J: TRBJ1-2
size: NA
D: TRBD1
V: TRBV12-3/TRBV12-4
DNA: TGTGCCAGCAGTACGACAGGGGTACGCGGCTACACCTTC
CDR3: CASSTTGVRGYTF

J: TRBJ2-7
size: many
D: TRBD1
V: TRBV5-1
DNA: TGCGCCAGCAGCCCCCCAGGGGGCATCTACGAGCAGTACTTC
CDR3: CASSPPGGIYEQYF

J: TRBJ2-7
size: NA
D: NA
V: TRBV12-5
DNA: TGTGCACCCCACGGTTTGGAATACGAGCAGTACTTC
CDR3: CAPHGLEYEQYF

J: TRBJ2-7
size: many
D: TRBD2
V: TRBV12-3/TRBV12-4
DNA: TGTGCCAGCAGCCTGACTAGCGGAAATGTTCTTAACGAGCAGTACTTC
CDR3: CASSLTSGNVLNEQYF

J: TRBJ1-1
size: NA
D: NA
V: TRBV12-3/TRBV12-4
DNA: TGTGCCAGCAGTTTTAACGCCTCTGAAGCTTTCTTT
CDR3: CASSFNASEAFF

J: TRBJ2-2
size: NA
D: NA
V: TRBV5-1
DNA: TGCGCCAGCAGCTTTCAGCGGTCCGGGGAGCTGTTTTTT
CDR3: CASSFQRSGELFF

J: TRBJ2-7
size: many
D: NA
V: TRBV7-2
DNA: TGTGCCAGCAGTCCCGACGGCTACGAGCAGTACTTC
CDR3: CASSPDGYEQYF

J: TRBJ2-7
size: many
D: TRBD1
V: TRBV5-1
DNA: TGCGCCAGCAGCTACGGACAGGGGCGGGAGCAGTACTTC
CDR3: CASSYGQGREQYF

J: TRBJ2-7
size: NA
D: TRBD2
V: TRBV30
DNA: TGTGCCTGGTCCCTAGCGGAATCCTACGAGCAGTACTTC
CDR3: CAWSLAESYEQYF

J: TRBJ2-7
size: NA
D: TRBD1
V: TRBV30
DNA: TGTGCCTGGAGTGACAGGGGCAACGAGCAGTACTTC
CDR3: CAWSDRGNEQYF

J: TRBJ2-2
size: many
D: TRBD2
V: TRBV11-1
DNA: TGTGCCAGCAGCTCTACCGGGACTAGCGGGAGGGCCATCCGGGAGCTGTTTTTT
CDR3: CASSSTGTSGRAIRELFF

J: TRBJ1-5
size: many
D: TRBD1
V: TRBV7-8
DNA: TGTGCCAGCAGTTGGGACAGGGGCCAGCCCCAGCATTTT
CDR3: CASSWDRGQPQHF

J: TRBJ2-7
size: many
D: NA
V: TRBV12-3/TRBV12-4
DNA: TGTGCCAGCAGTCCTCCGACAGCCCGATACGAGCAGTACTTC
CDR3: CASSPPTARYEQYF

J: TRBJ1-5
size: many
D: NA
V: TRBV19
DNA: TGTGCCAGTAGTCTCCGGAGGGATTCTCACAATCAGCCCCAGCATTTT
CDR3: CASSLRRDSHNQPQHF

J: TRBJ2-7
size: many
D: TRBD1
V: TRBV6-5
DNA: TGTGCCAGCAGCCTAACAGGGGTGGGCTACGAGCAGTACTTC
CDR3: CASSLTGVGYEQYF

J: TRBJ2-5
size: many
D: NA
V: TRBV10-3
DNA: TGTGCCATCACTTCAGGAATACAAGAGACCCAGTACTTC
CDR3: CAITSGIQETQYF

J: TRBJ2-7
size: many
D: NA
V: TRBV7-8
DNA: TGTGCCAGCAGCCGCGTGGTTTTAGCCTACGAGCAGTACTTC
CDR3: CASSRVVLAYEQYF

J: TRBJ1-5
size: NA
D: TRBD1
V: TRBV6-1
DNA: TGTGCCAGCAGTGAAGAGACAGGGGGCCATCAGCCCCAGCATTTT
CDR3: CASSEETGGHQPQHF

J: TRBJ2-5
size: few
D: NA
V: TRBV28
DNA: TGTGCCAGCAGTTTTGAGGGACGTCGGGAGACCCAGTACTTC
CDR3: CASSFEGRRETQYF

J: TRBJ2-2
size: many
D: TRBD2
V: TRBV28
DNA: TGTGCCAGCAGTCCCGGGACTAGGAACACCGGGGAGCTGTTTTTT
CDR3: CASSPGTRNTGELFF

J: TRBJ1-4
size: many
D: TRBD1
V: TRBV6-1
DNA: TGTGCCAGCTCCGGGACAGGGGCATCTATAACGGAAAAACTGTTTTTT
CDR3: CASSGTGASITEKLFF

J: TRBJ1-5
size: many
D: NA
V: TRBV2
DNA: TGTGCCAGCAGCCTTACAATGAGCAATCAGCCCCAGCATTTT
CDR3: CASSLTMSNQPQHF

J: TRBJ1-5
size: few
D: NA
V: TRBV6-1
DNA: TGTGCCAGCAGTGAACAGTCGGAGGGCCATCAGCCCCAGCATTTT
CDR3: CASSEQSEGHQPQHF

J: TRBJ2-2
size: many
D: NA
V: TRBV29-1
DNA: TGCAGCGGGGAATACACCGGGGAGCTGTTTTTT
CDR3: CSGEYTGELFF

J: TRBJ1-5
size: many
D: NA
V: TRBV12-3/TRBV12-4
DNA: TGTGCCAGCAGCTACGAAGCCCAGCCCCAGCATTTT
CDR3: CASSYEAQPQHF

J: TRBJ2-5
size: NA
D: NA
V: TRBV28
DNA: TGTGCCAGCAGTTTTGAAGGGTCCCAAGAGACCCAGTACTTC
CDR3: CASSFEGSQETQYF

J: TRBJ2-7
size: NA
D: TRBD1
V: TRBV6-1
DNA: TGTGCCAGCAGAAACAGGGGAACCTACGAGCAGTACTTC
CDR3: CASRNRGTYEQYF

J: TRBJ2-7
size: many
D: TRBD1
V: TRBV20-1
DNA: TGCAGTGCTAGGACCGGGACAGGGGTCTACGAGCAGTACTTC
CDR3: CSARTGTGVYEQYF

J: TRBJ2-7
size: NA
D: TRBD2
V: TRBV6-2/TRBV6-3
DNA: TGTGCCAGCATTCTCTTGCCGGGGGGGATCTACGAGCAGTACTTC
CDR3: CASILLPGGIYEQYF